This TCR beta chain appears in the sequencing data of a study of cytomegalovirus exposure and HLA in healthy donors. Study summary: There were fewer than 130 million unique TCR beta sequences, drawn from 180 million or so T cells, in an earlier analysis.

Concerning this clone itself: Its antigen is unknown.

General observations from the study: A later analysis by the authors found several of the most significant clusters apparently linked to common viral pathogens. According to a later analysis, most TCR beta chains associated with CMV appeared HLA-restricted.

Vbeta (60) and Jbeta (13) primers were used in the PCR. Profiling relied on immunoSEQ multiplex PCR, and the TCRdb table lists in-frame clones only, not all of them. Found here are 120,000 to 150,000 clones, around 80% of them singletons; the top ten hold 8.8%. V was pared by 0 bases and J by 7 bases, with 8 bases of the junction left unmatched. The V gene's germline CDR1 is MNHNY and CDR2 SVGAGI (reference sequence). This CDR3 is built from 15 residues. The receptor was isolated from a woman aged 50 to 60 in good health and CMV-seropositive. The specimen sequenced was PBMCs. V and J are TRBV6-6 and TRBJ2-7; 8 bases line up with TRBD1. Here the CDR3 DNA reads TGTGCCAGCAGTTACTCGGGAGACAGGGGAGATGAGCAGTACTTC. Protein sequence: CASSYSGDRGDEQYF.